The clone carrying this T cell receptor (beta chain) was seen once. This record belongs to a study of blood T cell repertoires in COVID-19. Sequencing was performed with immunoSEQ multiplex PCR; in TCRdb, only in-frame clones are kept and a portion is missing. The table shows 85,000 to 130,000 clones, with 65% to 75% occurring only once. Germline CDR1 LGHNA, CDR2 YNFKEQ. The CDR3 totals 14 residues. V lost 1 base, J lost 8 bases, and 9 bases lay in between. What was sequenced was peripheral blood. The chain couples TRBV4-2 to TRBJ1-6; TRBD1 is a possible D gene (5 bases). The receptor's source is a human donor with acute or convalescent COVID-19. The donor label of this sample is uncertain. DNA for the CDR3: TGTGCCAGCAGCCAAGTGGGGGGGGATTCACCCCTCCACTTT. Its protein is CASSQVGGDSPLHF.